These 32 T cell receptor beta chains share one sample of origin, sequenced in a study of blood T cell repertoires in COVID-19. The assay was immunoSEQ multiplex PCR, and TCRdb's table has in-frame clones only and misses some. The profile shows some 250,000 clones, roughly 90% of them singletons. Material: PBMCs or T cells enriched from blood (not recorded which). The receptors derive from a man aged 35 to 55 who had recovered from COVID-19.

In this sample, this clone turned up a few times. The chain carries TRBV28 and TRBJ2-7, with 7 bases matching TRBD1. Germline CDR1 is MDHEN and CDR2 is SYDVKM. Trimming removed 6 bases from V and 3 bases from J; junction bases left unmatched: 8. This CDR3 is built from 14 residues. The CDR3 here is CASRETGKLYEQYF. CDR3 sequence (DNA): TGTGCCAGCAGGGAGACAGGGAAACTCTACGAGCAGTACTTC.

This sequence joins TRBV28 and TRBJ2-7; weak D call: TRBD1 (6 bases). V lost 0 bases, J lost 1 base, and 19 bases lay in between. The V gene's germline CDR1 is MDHEN and CDR2 SYDVKM. The CDR3 is 18 residues long. The CDR3 here is CASSLWYGRGTASYEQYF. The CDR3 DNA sequence: TGTGCCAGCAGTTTATGGTACGGAAGGGGGACGGCATCCTACGAGCAGTACTTC.

Only one count was recorded for this clone. The chain links TRBV9 to TRBJ2-6; D remains unclear. Trimming removed 1 base at V and 0 bases at J, with 8 bases between. This CDR3 region has 16 residues. Germline V gene lookup returns CDR1 SGDLS and CDR2 YYNGEE. The CDR3 reads CASSVLPRSGANVLTF. As DNA, the CDR3 is TGTGCCAGCAGCGTACTTCCGCGCTCTGGGGCCAACGTCCTGACTTTC.

The chain carries TRBV13 and TRBJ2-7; 12 nucleotides line up with TRBD2. V trimming: 5 bases; J trimming: 0 bases; junction bases outside the gene matches: 8. The CDR3 extends over 17 amino acids. Germline loops: CDR1 PRHDT, CDR2 FYEKMQ (reference sequence). The DNA of the CDR3 is TGTGCCAGCAGCCCGGGACTAGCGGGTACCTTCTCCTACGAGCAGTACTTC. Translation gives CASSPGLAGTFSYEQYF.

This clone was recorded only once. The genes are TRBV7-8 and TRBJ2-7; D is uncertain. Between the trimmed V and J ends, which lost 1 base and 1 base, there was a span of 5 bases. This CDR3 is 13 amino acids long. Germline CDR1 is SGHVS and CDR2 is FQNEAQ. The CDR3 DNA reads as TGTGCCAGCAGCTTAGACGGGTCCTACGAGCAGTACTTC. This sequence encodes CASSLDGSYEQYF.

The chain uses TRBV19 and TRBJ1-5; 9 nucleotides line up with TRBD1. Unmatched junction bases numbered 9, after V lost 4 bases and J lost 8 bases. Germline V gene sequence: CDR1 LNHDA, CDR2 SQIVND (reference sequence). This CDR3 has 15 amino acids. Here the CDR3 reads CASSTPPGQGKPQHF. The CDR3 DNA reads TGTGCCAGTAGTACCCCACCGGGACAGGGAAAGCCCCAGCATTTT.

CDR3 protein: CASSLTGQSNEKLFF. The DNA of the CDR3 is TGTGCCAGCAGCTTAACGGGGCAGTCGAATGAAAAACTGTTTTTT. The V and J genes are TRBV7-3 and TRBJ1-4, with a weak D call TRBD1 (5 bases). V was pared by 0 bases and J by 5 bases, with 10 bases between. The germline gives CDR1 SGHTA, CDR2 FQGTGA. This CDR3 region has 15 residues.

V and J are TRBV11-2 and TRBJ2-1, with TRBD2 identical over 13 bases. The CDR3 contains 18 residues. The germline V gene has CDR1 SGHAT and CDR2 FQNNGV. The junction had 7 bases not matched to a gene; V was cut back by 5 bases and J by 0 bases. The DNA for the CDR3 is TGTGCCAGCAGCCGAACGACTAGCGGGGGGAGCTCCTACAATGAGCAGTTCTTC. Its protein is CASSRTTSGGSSYNEQFF.

This clone came up once. The chain joins TRBV4-3 to TRBJ1-5; D is uncertain. Germline assignment: CDR1 LGHNA and CDR2 YSLEER. The CDR3 has 17 amino acids. Trimming removed 4 bases at V and 8 bases at J, with 24 bases between. The CDR3 nucleotides read TGCGCCAGCAGCCTTCAGGTCCTCGGAGAGCTCGGGGAGCCCCAGCATTTT. It specifies CASSLQVLGELGEPQHF.

The genes are TRBV6-6 and TRBJ2-4; TRBD2 matches at 13 bases. V lost 5 bases and J lost 0; bases outside the gene matches: 13. This CDR3 comprises 20 residues. Germline V gene sequence: CDR1 MNHNY, CDR2 SVGAGI (reference sequence). CDR3 in DNA: TGTGCCAGCAGTCGCCGGACTAGCGGGAGTTTCCCATTAGCCAAAAACATTCAGTACTTC. As protein: CASSRRTSGSFPLAKNIQYF.

This chain connects TRBV11-2 to TRBJ2-5; 8 positions match TRBD2. This CDR3 spans 18 amino acids. From germline, CDR1 is SGHAT and CDR2 FQNNGV. V lost 1 base and J lost 2; bases outside the gene matches: 12. In DNA, the CDR3 is TGTGCCAGCAGCTTAGTTTCATTACGGCGGGGGGCACAAGAGACCCAGTACTTC. It codes for CASSLVSLRRGAQETQYF.

This chain joins TRBV4-1 and TRBJ1-1; D is ambiguous. This CDR3 region has 12 residues. Trimming took 8 bases from V and 0 from J, leaving 7 bases between them. Germline V lookup: CDR1 MGHRA, CDR2 YSYEKL. The CDR3 loop is CASGRVNTEAFF. For the CDR3, the DNA is TGCGCCAGCGGCCGAGTGAACACTGAAGCTTTCTTT.

V is TRBV19 and J is TRBJ2-4, with D possibly matching TRBD1 (6 bases). Per the germline V gene, CDR1 is LNHDA and CDR2 is SQIVND (reference sequence). There are 19 residues in the CDR3. The V end was cut by 1 base, the J end by 3 bases, with 22 bases between. CDR3: CASSIVSHRDHVGKNIQYF. The CDR3 DNA sequence: TGTGCCAGTAGTATAGTCTCCCACAGGGACCATGTGGGCAAAAACATTCAGTACTTC.

This clone was counted a few times. The CDR3 DNA follows: TGTGCCAGCAGTGCGGGGGATGTGGGGCAGCCCCAGCATTTT. This encodes CASSAGDVGQPQHF. The chain joins TRBV2 to TRBJ1-5; D might be TRBD1 (5 bases). The CDR3 runs 14 residues. Trimming removed 4 bases from V and 7 bases from J, with 14 bases in between. From germline, CDR1 is SNHLY and CDR2 FYNNEI.

This clone was seen more than once but under ten times. The chain is built from TRBV19 and TRBJ2-1, with 10 positions matching TRBD2. The germline V gene encodes CDR1 LNHDA and CDR2 SQIVND (reference sequence). The CDR3 has 15 residues. After removal of 5 bases from V and 7 bases from J, the junction contained 8 bases not matched to a gene. CDR3 DNA sequence: TGTGCCAGTAGTGTCCTAGCGGGAGTCTTAAATGAGCAGTTCTTC. Translating gives CASSVLAGVLNEQFF.

This chain connects TRBV27 to TRBJ1-5, with 12 bases that match TRBD1. The V gene end was trimmed by 5 bases and the J gene end by 2 bases; junction bases not matched to a gene: 13. The germline V gene encodes CDR1 MNHEY and CDR2 SMNVEV (reference sequence). The CDR3 covers 19 residues. The CDR3 loop is CASSPRMGQGAFGNQPQHF. The CDR3 region has the DNA TGTGCCAGCAGTCCACGGATGGGACAGGGGGCTTTTGGCAATCAGCCCCAGCATTTT.

The chain couples TRBV7-2 to TRBJ1-2, with 8 nucleotides matching TRBD1. Germline V gene data show CDR1 as SGHTA and CDR2 as FQGNSA. This CDR3 is 15 amino acids long. The trim removed 5 bases at V and 4 bases at J, leaving 9 bases unmatched. CDR3 nucleotide sequence: TGTGCCAGCAGCGTGACCGGGACAGGCCCCTATGGCTACACCTTC. Translated: CASSVTGTGPYGYTF.

The chain combines TRBV9 with TRBJ2-1, with TRBD2 identical over 12 bases. The CDR3 extends over 14 amino acids. CDR1 SGDLS and CDR2 YYNGEE come from the germline V gene. V lost 6 bases, J lost 5 bases, and 3 bases stayed unmatched. The CDR3 DNA follows: TGTGCCAGCAACCTAGCGGGGGGGAACAATGAGCAGTTCTTC. The encoded protein is CASNLAGGNNEQFF.

This chain connects TRBV2 to TRBJ1-1; D might be TRBD1 (5 bases). From germline, CDR1 is SNHLY and CDR2 FYNNEI. This CDR3 has 14 amino acids. Trimming pared 7 bases from V and 3 bases from J, leaving 15 bases between. CDR3 residues: CASTLRGLDTEAFF. As DNA, the CDR3 is TGTGCCAGCACCCTGCGGGGGTTGGACACTGAAGCTTTCTTT.

This rearrangement joins TRBV7-9 to TRBJ1-4, with a weak D call TRBD1 (6 bases). This CDR3 has 15 residues. V gave up 5 bases and J gave up 2 bases, with 12 bases separating them. CDR1 SEHNR and CDR2 FQNEAQ come from the germline V gene (reference sequence). The CDR3 protein is CASSPVRGTNEKLFF. CDR3 sequence (DNA): TGTGCCAGCAGCCCAGTGAGGGGGACTAATGAAAAACTGTTTTTT.

The CDR3 nucleotides read TGTGCCAGCAGCCTAGAATCCTCGCGAGATGAGCAGTTCTTC. Protein product: CASSLESSRDEQFF. The chain is built from TRBV7-2 and TRBJ2-1; D is unresolved. The V gene's germline CDR1 is SGHTA and CDR2 FQGNSA. With 5 bases removed from V and 8 bases from J, the gap between germline ends came to 16 bases. The CDR3 covers 14 residues.

The V and J genes are TRBV4-3 and TRBJ1-6; a weak D match, TRBD1 (6 bases). Per the germline V gene, CDR1 is LGHNA and CDR2 is YSLEER. The V end lost 0 bases, the J end lost 9 bases, and 15 bases lay between the germline ends. The CDR3 is made up of 16 amino acids. The CDR3 is CASSQEGQGMGSPLHF. CDR3 in DNA: TGCGCCAGCAGCCAAGAAGGCCAGGGGATGGGTTCACCCCTCCACTTT.

The chain uses TRBV7-8 and TRBJ2-7; a weak D match, TRBD2 (6 bases). CDR1 SGHVS and CDR2 FQNEAQ come from the germline V gene. The CDR3 has 16 residues. V was pared by 3 bases and J by 2 bases, with 17 bases between. CDR3 sequence (DNA): TGTGCCAGCAGCTTCGTCATCTCCCGGAGGGCCTACGAGCAGTACTTC. It codes for CASSFVISRRAYEQYF.

The rearrangement links TRBV19 to TRBJ2-1, with a weak D call TRBD2 (6 bases). From germline, CDR1 is LNHDA and CDR2 SQIVND (reference sequence). The CDR3 is made up of 13 amino acids. V was trimmed by 7 bases and J by 6 bases, leaving 13 bases between them. The CDR3 sequence: CASNELGGNEQFF. The CDR3 region has the DNA TGTGCCAGTAACGAACTCGGGGGCAATGAGCAGTTCTTC. The full variable domain, in which reference TRBV19 and TRBJ2-1 provide the parts outside the CDR3, is DGGITQSPKYLFRKEGQNVTLSCEQNLNHDAMYWYRQDPGQGLRLIYYSQIVNDFQKGDIAEGYSVSREKKESFPLTVTSAQKNPTAFYLCASNELGGNEQFFGPGTRLTVL.

This clone has only one observation. CDR3 nucleotides: TGTGCCAGCAGTTTACTGGGACAGACTAGCAATCAGCCCCAGCATTTT. This translates into CASSLLGQTSNQPQHF. V usage is TRBV28 and J usage is TRBJ1-5; 7 nucleotides agree with TRBD1. J lost 0 bases, V lost 2 bases, and 4 bases had no gene match. The CDR3 sequence is 16 residues long. Germline loops: CDR1 MDHEN, CDR2 SYDVKM.

CDR3 loop: CASSSYRTATYEQYF. CDR3 sequence (DNA): TGTGCCAGCAGCTCTTACCGGACAGCTACATACGAGCAGTACTTC. This chain joins TRBV11-1 and TRBJ2-7, with D perhaps matching TRBD1 (6 bases). Germline CDR1 and CDR2: SGHAT and FQDESV (reference sequence). V was trimmed by 4 bases and J by 4 bases, leaving 17 bases between them. There are 15 residues in the CDR3.

The genes are TRBV5-4 and TRBJ1-2, with 9 bases that match TRBD1. The V gene's germline CDR1 is SGHNT and CDR2 YYREEE (reference sequence). V gave up 2 bases and J gave up 4 bases; unmatched junction bases: 12. CDR3 length: 17 residues. This CDR3 reads CASSFGRGQGSGYGYTF. The CDR3 DNA follows: TGTGCCAGCAGCTTTGGCCGGGGACAGGGCTCGGGCTATGGCTACACCTTC.

The gene calls are TRBV19 and TRBJ2-3; a weak D match, TRBD1 (6 bases). Germline-derived CDR1 and CDR2 are LNHDA and SQIVND (reference sequence). V was shortened by 5 bases and J by 5 bases, with 20 bases between the two germline ends. This CDR3 comprises 16 residues. The CDR3 coding sequence is TGTGCCAGTAGTCCCTGGACAGCGGACCGGGAAGATACGCAGTATTTT. Translating gives CASSPWTADREDTQYF.

The J gene is TRBJ1-2, the V gene TRBV18, with D possibly TRBD1 on 6 matching bases. Germline CDR1 is KGHSH and CDR2 is LQKENI. V lost 3 bases, J lost 4 bases, and 18 bases lay in between. The CDR3 runs 16 residues. CDR3 residues: CASSPPREGVIYGYTF. In DNA form, the CDR3 reads TGTGCCAGCTCACCCCCGCGCGAGGGGGTAATCTATGGCTACACCTTC.

The chain couples TRBV11-2 to TRBJ2-4, with D possibly TRBD2 on 6 matching bases. CDR3 length: 13 residues. Trimming took off 1 base at V and 5 bases at J, with 6 bases between the two ends. Germline lookup yields CDR1 SGHAT and CDR2 FQNNGV. The CDR3 DNA sequence: TGTGCCAGCAGCTTAGGGAGGGAAAACATTCAGTACTTC. Its translation is CASSLGRENIQYF.

The CDR3 DNA sequence: TGTGCCAGCAGCCCTCTGACTAGTATTGTGGAGACCCAGTACTTC. Residues: CASSPLTSIVETQYF. V usage is TRBV7-8 and J usage is TRBJ2-5, with D possibly matching TRBD2 (6 bases). This CDR3 region has 15 residues. The V gene lost 5 bases and the J gene lost 5 bases, with 18 bases spanning the gap. CDR1 is SGHVS, CDR2 FQNEAQ, per germline.

J is TRBJ1-2 and V is TRBV25-1, with 8 nucleotides matching TRBD1. J was trimmed by 4 bases and V by 7 bases; bases with no gene match: 5. Germline V gene sequence: CDR1 MGHDK, CDR2 SYGVNS. This CDR3 comprises 13 residues. The CDR3 region has the DNA TGTGCCAGCAAGACAGGGGAGGCCTATGGCTACACCTTC. As protein: CASKTGEAYGYTF.